The clone carrying this TCR beta chain has more than one count but fewer than ten. Its matching antigen is unknown. The data stem from a study of beta chain features in type 1 diabetes. About the study: Patients did not differ from healthy donors in age, gender or cell yield. Study conclusions and caveats: Sequencing of cDNA might inflate the share of cells that strongly express TCR.

This CDR3 region has 16 residues. Germline CDR1 is SEHNR and CDR2 is FQNEAQ (reference sequence). After removal of 5 bases from V and 5 bases from J, the junction contained 12 bases not matched to a gene. Markers CD45RO/CCR7/CD25/CD127/CD95/CD27 served to sort CD4+ naive, central memory, regulatory and stem cell-like memory cells. The study reverse transcribed the entire isolated RNA, so it sequenced expressed TCRB transcripts. TCRdb's copy holds only in-frame clones and misses some; the assay was immunoSEQ multiplex PCR. The sample comprises about 180,000 clones, about 13% of which are singletons, and 0.5% to 0.75% rests with the top ten.

The V gene is TRBV7-9, the J gene TRBJ2-1; 7 bases match TRBD1. The receptor's source is a young woman in good health. The sequenced sample was central memory CD4+ T cells from blood. CDR3 nucleotides: TGTGCCAGCAGCCCTACAGGGGTCGACTTCCACAATGAGCAGTTCTTC. Amino acid sequence: CASSPTGVDFHNEQFF.